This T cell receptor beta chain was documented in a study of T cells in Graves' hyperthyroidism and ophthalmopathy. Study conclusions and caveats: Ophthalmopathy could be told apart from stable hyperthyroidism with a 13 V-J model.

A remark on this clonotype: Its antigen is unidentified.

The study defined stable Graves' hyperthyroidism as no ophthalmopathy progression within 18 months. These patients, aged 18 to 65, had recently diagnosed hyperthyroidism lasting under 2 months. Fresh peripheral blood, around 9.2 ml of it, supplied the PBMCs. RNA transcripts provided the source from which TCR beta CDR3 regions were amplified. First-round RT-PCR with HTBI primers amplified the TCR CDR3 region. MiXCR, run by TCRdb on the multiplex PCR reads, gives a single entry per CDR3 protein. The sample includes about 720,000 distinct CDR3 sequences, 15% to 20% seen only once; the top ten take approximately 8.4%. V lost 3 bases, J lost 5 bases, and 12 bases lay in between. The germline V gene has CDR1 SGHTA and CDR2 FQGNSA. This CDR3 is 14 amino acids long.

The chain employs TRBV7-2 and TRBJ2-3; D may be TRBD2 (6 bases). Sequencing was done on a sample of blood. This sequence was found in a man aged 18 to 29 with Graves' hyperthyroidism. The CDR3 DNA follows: TGTGCCAGCAGCTTGAGGGGAGGTGTAGATACGCAGTATTTT. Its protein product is CASSLRGGVDTQYF.